The clone carrying this TCR beta chain was counted ten times or more. This record comes from a study of CD8 T cells in ankylosing spondylitis. TCRdb re-called the 5' RACE reads with MiXCR, one entry per CDR3 protein. Counted here are 45,000 to 60,000 distinct CDR3 sequences, 7.4% occurring once; the ten biggest clones make up over 7%. CDR3 length: 14 residues. The germline V gene has CDR1 SGHRS and CDR2 YFSETQ. With 4 bases clipped from V and 1 base from J, the junction kept 3 bases outside the gene matches. The sequenced sample was blood, either unsorted or a sorted T cell fraction (not recorded which). The clonotype was recovered from a female donor with ankylosing spondylitis or in good health (not recorded which). The V and J genes are TRBV5-1 and TRBJ1-1; 8 nucleotides match TRBD1. This chain's CDR3 is CASSPGQGNTEAFF. CDR3 nucleotide sequence: TGCGCCAGCAGCCCAGGACAGGGGAACACTGAAGCTTTCTTT.